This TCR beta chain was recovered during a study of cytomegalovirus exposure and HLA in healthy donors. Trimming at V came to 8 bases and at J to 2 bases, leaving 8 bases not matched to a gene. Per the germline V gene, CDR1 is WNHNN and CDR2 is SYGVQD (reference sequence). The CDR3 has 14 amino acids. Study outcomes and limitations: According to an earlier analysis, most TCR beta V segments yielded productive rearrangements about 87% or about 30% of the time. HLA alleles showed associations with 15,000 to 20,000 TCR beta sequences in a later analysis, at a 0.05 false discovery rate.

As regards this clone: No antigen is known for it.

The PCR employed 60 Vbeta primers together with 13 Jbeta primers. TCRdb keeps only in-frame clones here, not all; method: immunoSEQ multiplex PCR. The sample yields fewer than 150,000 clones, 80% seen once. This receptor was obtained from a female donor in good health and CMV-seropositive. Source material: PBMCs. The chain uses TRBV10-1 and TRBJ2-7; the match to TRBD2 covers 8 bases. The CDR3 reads CASSAGAVPYEQYF. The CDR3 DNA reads TGCGCCAGCTCAGCGGGGGCAGTTCCCTACGAGCAGTACTTC.